Shown below are 30 T cell receptor beta chains from a single sample sequenced in a study of shared clonotypes between healthy human individuals (dated by TCRdb to 2019 to 2021). CD8 naive samples were obtained by positive selection for CCR7 among CD45RO-negative cells, yielding a CD45RA+CCR7+ population from which TemRA cells were excluded. The library was generated by the immunoSEQ multiplex PCR assay. TCRdb took over this immuneACCESS table, retaining in-frame rearrangements with V and J assigned. Such tables are incomplete; in checked studies, under half of the missing clones stem from an unresolved V gene, and the remainder is unexplained. The table for this sample lists about 580,000 clones; roughly 98% of them were counted only once. Jointly, the top ten make up 0.3% of the sample. Sequences were obtained from naive CD8+ T cells sorted from blood. Reading the label with the study, this specimen's cell subset or site is: CD45RA+CCR7+. The receptors were gathered from a man aged 25-40 years in good health.

The chain joins TRBV6-5 to TRBJ1-5; perhaps TRBD1 as D (5 bases). V lost 6 bases and J 5 bases, leaving 14 bases between the germline ends. Germline loops: CDR1 MNHEY, CDR2 SVGAGI. This CDR3 is 14 amino acids long. The chain's CDR3 is CASRKGTVDQPQHF. The CDR3 nucleotides are TGTGCCAGCAGGAAAGGGACCGTTGATCAGCCCCAGCATTTT.

The chain employs TRBV5-5 and TRBJ2-1; D is unclear. The CDR3 has 14 amino acids. The germline CDR1 and CDR2 sequences are SGHKS and YYEKEE (reference sequence). V was clipped by 9 bases and J by 0 bases, with 13 bases between them. CDR3 loop: CATRKDGSYNEQFF. Here the CDR3 DNA reads TGTGCCACCCGGAAAGATGGCTCCTACAATGAGCAGTTCTTC.

The chain carries TRBV7-3 and TRBJ2-1; possibly TRBD2 for D (5 bases). The CDR3 totals 14 residues. Trimming took off 2 bases at V and 8 bases at J, with 13 bases between the two ends. Germline CDR1 and CDR2: SGHTA and FQGTGA. The CDR3: CASSLGPAADEQFF. The CDR3 nucleotides read TGTGCCAGCAGCTTAGGTCCAGCGGCGGATGAGCAGTTCTTC.

The chain couples TRBV9 to TRBJ2-1; 7 bases align to TRBD1. Germline CDR1 SGDLS, CDR2 YYNGEE. The CDR3 runs 17 residues. Trimming cost V 4 bases and J 9 bases; bases outside gene matches: 19. In DNA, the CDR3 is TGTGCCAGCAGCCCCGACTGGGACAGACAGGGAATTCGTGAGCAGTTCTTC. Amino acid sequence: CASSPDWDRQGIREQFF. Combining the CDR3 with reference TRBV9 and TRBJ2-1 gives the whole variable domain DSGVTQTPKHLITATGQRVTLRCSPRSGDLSVYWYQQSLDQGLQFLIQYYNGEERAKGNILERFSAQQFPDLHSELNLSSLELGDSALYFCASSPDWDRQGIREQFFGPGTRLTVL.

The V gene is TRBV6-5, the J gene TRBJ2-1; tentative D call: TRBD1 (5 bases). The CDR3 extends over 15 amino acids. Trimming shortened V by 5 bases and J by 10 bases, and 21 bases separated the two germline ends. Germline assignment: CDR1 MNHEY and CDR2 SVGAGI. The CDR3 DNA is TGTGCCAGCAGTCGTACTCACAGACAGCCAAGGGAGCAGTTCTTC. It translates to CASSRTHRQPREQFF.

The rearrangement joins TRBV5-5 to TRBJ1-5, with a possible D match to TRBD1 (6 bases). Germline-derived CDR1 and CDR2 are SGHKS and YYEKEE (reference sequence). CDR3 length equals 15 residues. V gave up 4 bases and J gave up 0 bases, with 11 bases separating them. The CDR3 sequence: CASSHTGTSNQPQHF. CDR3 coding DNA: TGTGCCAGCAGCCACACAGGGACTAGCAATCAGCCCCAGCATTTT.

The chain has TRBV11-3 and TRBJ2-2, with D hard to call. V was trimmed by 5 bases and J by 6 bases, leaving 7 bases between them. The CDR3 sequence is 12 residues long. The germline V gene encodes CDR1 SGHNT and CDR2 YENEEA. In nucleotides, the CDR3 is TGTGCCAGCAGCCCATTGGCCGGGGAGCTGTTTTTT. It translates to CASSPLAGELFF.

The chain links TRBV19 to TRBJ2-7; 7 bases fit TRBD1. CDR3 length: 14 residues. Germline loops: CDR1 LNHDA, CDR2 SQIVND (reference sequence). J was trimmed by 4 bases and V by 4 bases; bases with no gene match: 7. The CDR3 sequence: CASSTRDSAYEQYF. In DNA, the CDR3 is TGTGCCAGTAGTACCCGGGACAGCGCATACGAGCAGTACTTC. Using reference TRBV19 and TRBJ2-7 for the parts outside the CDR3, the full variable domain is DGGITQSPKYLFRKEGQNVTLSCEQNLNHDAMYWYRQDPGQGLRLIYYSQIVNDFQKGDIAEGYSVSREKKESFPLTVTSAQKNPTAFYLCASSTRDSAYEQYFGPGTRLTVT.

The chain has TRBV15 and TRBJ2-7, with TRBD1 matching 9 bases. The CDR3 sequence is 15 residues long. Germline lookup yields CDR1 LNHNV and CDR2 YYDKDF (reference sequence). V gave up 5 bases and J gave up 5 bases; unmatched junction bases: 10. As DNA, the CDR3 is TGTGCCACCAGCGGAAGGGGGACAGGGTTCGACGAGCAGTACTTC. As protein: CATSGRGTGFDEQYF.

The chain is built from TRBV10-3 and TRBJ1-2; TRBD1 might be the D (6 bases). Germline V gives CDR1 ENHRY, CDR2 SYGVKD. V dropped 6 bases and J dropped 2 bases, with 22 bases sitting between them. This CDR3 has 17 amino acids. CDR3 sequence (DNA): TGTGCCATCAGGGAAGAGGGACAATGGGTCAGAAACTATGGCTACACCTTC. It is translated as CAIREEGQWVRNYGYTF.

The rearrangement uses TRBV27 and TRBJ2-7, with 9 bases identical to TRBD2. After removal of 8 bases from V and 6 bases from J, the junction contained 5 bases not matched to a gene. Germline V gene lookup returns CDR1 MNHEY and CDR2 SMNVEV (reference sequence). This CDR3 has 12 residues. The CDR3: CASWAGGLEQYF. The CDR3 nucleotides read TGTGCCAGCTGGGCGGGAGGGCTCGAGCAGTACTTC.

This chain connects TRBV27 to TRBJ1-2; no clear D. In germline, CDR1 is MNHEY, CDR2 SMNVEV (reference sequence). V lost 9 bases and J lost 5, with 10 bases in between. CDR3 length: 11 residues. The DNA for the CDR3 is TGTGCCAGTCGAAAAGGGTATGGCTACACCTTC. Amino acids: CASRKGYGYTF.

This clone was seen a single time. The CDR3 nucleotides are TGTGCCAGCGGGACTAGCGGGACCACCTACGAGCAGTACTTC. Translation: CASGTSGTTYEQYF. The V call is TRBV28, the J call TRBJ2-7; TRBD2 matches at 13 bases. The CDR3 covers 14 residues. The V gene's germline CDR1 is MDHEN and CDR2 SYDVKM. The V gene end was trimmed by 8 bases and the J gene end by 2 bases; junction bases not matched to a gene: 3. Filled out from reference TRBV28 and TRBJ2-7, the complete variable domain reads DVKVTQSSRYLVKRTGEKVFLECVQDMDHENMFWYRQDPGLGLRLIYFSYDVKMKEKGDIPEGYSVSREKKERFSLILESASTNQTSMYLCASGTSGTTYEQYFGPGTRLTVT.

The chain links TRBV6-6 to TRBJ1-1; D is undetermined. V gave up 2 bases and J gave up 8 bases, with 6 bases separating them. The V gene's germline CDR1 is MNHNY and CDR2 SVGAGI (reference sequence). CDR3 length: 11 residues. CDR3 nucleotides: TGTGCCAGCAGTTACAGAATGGAAGCTTTCTTT. This codes for CASSYRMEAFF.

V and J are TRBV4-1 and TRBJ1-5; D gene unclear. Trimming removed 0 bases from V and 9 bases from J, with 15 bases in between. Germline V CDR1 and CDR2: MGHRA, YSYEKL. The CDR3 is 15 amino acids. The CDR3 loop reads CASSQDVQLARPQHF. The DNA for the CDR3 is TGCGCCAGCAGCCAAGATGTTCAGTTGGCACGGCCCCAGCATTTT.

The chain employs TRBV30 and TRBJ2-1; D is possibly TRBD2 (6 bases). V gave up 0 bases and J gave up 3 bases, with 18 bases separating them. The CDR3 has 17 residues. Looked up from germline, CDR1 is GTSNPN and CDR2 is SVGIG (reference sequence). Here the CDR3 reads CAWSVNSRERIYNEQFF. CDR3 DNA sequence: TGTGCCTGGAGTGTAAATAGTCGGGAGCGGATCTACAATGAGCAGTTCTTC.

The chain combines TRBV11-2 with TRBJ1-5; no firm D call. The CDR3 has 13 residues. Germline V gene sequence: CDR1 SGHAT, CDR2 FQNNGV. V lost 3 bases and J lost 6, with 9 bases in between. The CDR3 DNA sequence: TGTGCCAGCAGCTTGGACCGGGCTCAGCCCCAGCATTTT. Amino acid sequence: CASSLDRAQPQHF. Full variable domain (outside the CDR3, taken from reference TRBV11-2 and TRBJ1-5): EAGVAQSPRYKIIEKRQSVAFWCNPISGHATLYWYQQILGQGPKLLIQFQNNGVVDDSQLPKDRFSAERLKGVDSTLKIQPAKLEDSAVYLCASSLDRAQPQHFGDGTRLSIL.

The chain uses TRBV28 and TRBJ2-2; D not resolved. Germline loops: CDR1 MDHEN, CDR2 SYDVKM. The CDR3 spans 12 residues. V lost 3 bases and J 5 bases, leaving 4 bases between the germline ends. In nucleotides, the CDR3 is TGTGCCAGCAGTTTTTCTACCGGGGAGCTGTTTTTT. This translates into CASSFSTGELFF.

The CDR3 protein is CASSVPLAGGPRETQYF. The DNA of the CDR3 is TGTGCCAGCAGTGTCCCACTAGCGGGAGGGCCTAGAGAGACCCAGTACTTC. The chain uses TRBV6-1 and TRBJ2-5; 13 bases are a match to TRBD2. The germline CDR1 and CDR2 sequences are MNHNS and SASEGT. The trim removed 4 bases at V and 4 bases at J, leaving 9 bases unmatched. The CDR3 consists of 17 residues.

The rearrangement joins TRBV4-1 to TRBJ1-1, with TRBD1 identical over 10 bases. Germline CDR1 and CDR2: MGHRA and YSYEKL. The CDR3 runs to 17 residues. J gave up 1 base and V 0 bases, and 5 bases lay outside the gene matches. For the CDR3, the DNA is TGCGCCAGCAGCCAAGAAGACAGGGGGCTGGGGAACACTGAAGCTTTCTTT. It translates to CASSQEDRGLGNTEAFF.

The chain couples TRBV30 to TRBJ2-7, with 7 bases lining up with TRBD2. CDR1 GTSNPN and CDR2 SVGIG come from the germline V gene (reference sequence). The CDR3 contains 12 residues. The junction had 1 base not matched to a gene; V was cut back by 0 bases and J by 5 bases. This CDR3 reads CAWSVGGDEQYF. For the CDR3, the DNA is TGTGCCTGGAGTGTGGGGGGGGACGAGCAGTACTTC.

The chain combines TRBV29-1 with TRBJ1-2; D call uncertain. The germline V gene has CDR1 SQVTM and CDR2 ANQGSEA. V dropped 3 bases and J dropped 7 bases, with 21 bases sitting between them. The CDR3 loop spans 15 amino acids. In nucleotides, the CDR3 is TGCAGCGTTGAGGAGCGGGTAACAGTCGCGACTGGCTACACCTTC. Amino acid sequence: CSVEERVTVATGYTF.

The genes are TRBV27 and TRBJ2-3; 9 nucleotides line up with TRBD2. Germline V CDR1 and CDR2: MNHEY, SMNVEV (reference sequence). V trimming: 2 bases; J trimming: 5 bases; junction bases outside the gene matches: 5. CDR3 length: 15 amino acids. CDR3: CASSLGVAGVDTQYF. Written as DNA, the CDR3 is TGTGCCAGCAGTTTAGGCGTAGCGGGGGTAGATACGCAGTATTTT.

The V gene is TRBV29-1, the J gene TRBJ1-4, with 7 bases lining up with TRBD1. Germline V gives CDR1 SQVTM, CDR2 ANQGSEA. Trimming removed 6 bases from V and 7 bases from J; junction bases left unmatched: 11. The CDR3 runs to 14 residues. The CDR3 DNA is TGCAGCGTGATCCCTACAGGGGAGGGTGAAAAACTGTTTTTT. It translates to CSVIPTGEGEKLFF.

The DNA for the CDR3 is TGCAGCATCAGGGACGACTATGGCTACACCTTC. This encodes CSIRDDYGYTF. The V call is TRBV29-1, the J call TRBJ1-2, with D possibly matching TRBD1 (5 bases). The CDR3 contains 11 residues. Per germline, CDR1 SQVTM and CDR2 ANQGSEA. Trimming took off 8 bases at V and 3 bases at J, with 10 bases between the two ends.

The genes are TRBV2 and TRBJ1-3; D is unresolved. Trimming shortened V by 6 bases and J by 0 bases, and 3 bases separated the two germline ends. This CDR3 region has 12 residues. Per the germline V gene, CDR1 is SNHLY and CDR2 is FYNNEI. The CDR3 DNA is TGTGCCAGCAGGGTCTCTGGAAACACCATATATTTT. Encoded protein: CASRVSGNTIYF.

The J gene is TRBJ2-7, the V gene TRBV10-3; 9 bases line up with TRBD2. The CDR3 runs 14 residues. Germline CDR1 is ENHRY and CDR2 is SYGVKD. The trim removed 10 bases at V and 2 bases at J, leaving 9 bases unmatched. DNA for the CDR3: TGTGCCACCCGGCTAGCGGGATCACCCTACGAGCAGTACTTC. This translates into CATRLAGSPYEQYF.

The chain combines TRBV29-1 with TRBJ2-7; the D gene is possibly TRBD2 (6 bases). Germline lookup yields CDR1 SQVTM and CDR2 ANQGSEA. Trimming removed 2 bases from V and 3 bases from J, with 20 bases in between. This CDR3 has 16 residues. CDR3 protein: CSVESWGEGEDYEQYF. In nucleotides, the CDR3 is TGCAGCGTTGAAAGCTGGGGGGAAGGGGAAGACTACGAGCAGTACTTC.

The table lists this clone with a count of one. The V call is TRBV19, the J call TRBJ2-2; D is perhaps TRBD2 (7 bases). The CDR3 is 13 amino acids. In germline, CDR1 is LNHDA, CDR2 SQIVND (reference sequence). V lost 8 bases and J lost 3, with 10 bases in between. The CDR3 spells CASRGADTGELFF. CDR3 coding DNA: TGTGCCAGTCGGGGGGCGGACACCGGGGAGCTGTTTTTT.

The chain recombines TRBV7-6 with TRBJ2-1, with D possibly TRBD2 on 6 matching bases. V was shortened by 3 bases and J by 12 bases, with 15 bases between the two germline ends. This CDR3 spans 13 amino acids. The germline V gene encodes CDR1 SGHVS and CDR2 FNYEAQ. CDR3: CASSLGEDGRQFF. The CDR3 nucleotides are TGTGCCAGCAGCTTGGGTGAAGACGGGAGGCAGTTCTTC.